Following are 9 T cell receptor beta chains from one sample sequenced in a study of blood T cell repertoires in COVID-19. Repertoires were generated with immunoSEQ multiplex PCR, while TCRdb's copy carries only in-frame clones and drops some. The sample yields some 270,000 clones, around 82% seen once. Source material: PBMCs or T cells enriched from blood (not recorded which). All receptors derive from a man aged 45-65 years who had recovered from COVID-19.

This sequence joins TRBV5-6 and TRBJ1-1; D perhaps matches TRBD1 (5 bases). CDR3 length: 11 residues. V lost 4 bases, J lost 11 bases, and 12 bases lay in between. Germline-derived CDR1 and CDR2 are SGHDT and YYEEEE. The CDR3 sequence is CASSVRVKAFF. CDR3 nucleotides: TGTGCCAGCAGCGTCAGGGTGAAGGCTTTCTTT.

This sequence joins TRBV28 and TRBJ2-7, with unresolved D. V was shortened by 5 bases and J by 5 bases, with 10 bases between the two germline ends. The germline V gene encodes CDR1 MDHEN and CDR2 SYDVKM. The length of the CDR3 is 12 residues. In DNA form, the CDR3 reads TGTGCCAGCAGTACCGATCCGGACGAGCAGTACTTC. It translates to CASSTDPDEQYF.

The chain has TRBV14 and TRBJ1-2; 8 positions match TRBD1. The trim removed 4 bases at V and 7 bases at J, leaving 5 bases unmatched. Germline V gives CDR1 SGHDN, CDR2 FVKESK. The CDR3 is made up of 13 amino acids. The CDR3 loop is CASSPRTGSGYTF. CDR3 bases: TGTGCCAGCAGCCCCCGGACAGGGTCTGGCTACACCTTC.

A note on this clone: The sample carries other DNA sequences with the same CDR3. The rearrangement uses TRBV27 and TRBJ1-1, with D maybe TRBD1 (6 bases). The length of the CDR3 is 14 residues. Between the trimmed V and J ends, which lost 8 bases and 3 bases, there was a span of 16 bases. The V gene's germline CDR1 is MNHEY and CDR2 SMNVEV (reference sequence). This CDR3 reads CASSRTGGYTEAFF. CDR3 bases: TGTGCCAGCTCTAGAACGGGGGGCTACACTGAAGCTTTCTTT.

This chain connects TRBV28 to TRBJ1-1, with a possible D match to TRBD1 (6 bases). CDR3 length: 13 amino acids. Germline V lookup: CDR1 MDHEN, CDR2 SYDVKM. V lost 6 bases and J 0 bases, leaving 8 bases between the germline ends. CDR3 residues: CASRGQLNTEAFF. Here the CDR3 DNA reads TGTGCCAGCAGGGGACAATTGAACACTGAAGCTTTCTTT.

V gene TRBV7-9 combines with J gene TRBJ2-1, with 9 bases that match TRBD2. This CDR3 is 17 amino acids long. V gave up 4 bases and J gave up 5 bases; unmatched junction bases: 12. In germline, CDR1 is SEHNR, CDR2 FQNEAQ (reference sequence). The CDR3 spells CASSWGVRTSAHNEQFF. CDR3 DNA: TGTGCCAGCAGCTGGGGTGTTAGGACTAGCGCCCACAATGAGCAGTTCTTC.

The J gene is TRBJ2-3, the V gene TRBV7-9, with 7 nucleotides matching TRBD1. Trimming removed 1 base from V and 2 bases from J; junction bases left unmatched: 6. Germline-derived CDR1 and CDR2 are SEHNR and FQNEAQ (reference sequence). The CDR3 has 16 residues. The CDR3 loop is CASSLVTGVITDTQYF. The CDR3 DNA follows: TGTGCCAGCAGCTTAGTCACAGGGGTCATCACAGATACGCAGTATTTT.

V gene TRBV9 combines with J gene TRBJ1-2; 10 bases are shared with TRBD1. The length of the CDR3 is 15 residues. V lost 3 bases to trimming and J lost 3 bases; unmatched junction nucleotides: 5. In germline, CDR1 is SGDLS, CDR2 YYNGEE. The CDR3 protein is CASSARQGADYGYTF. DNA of the CDR3: TGTGCCAGCAGCGCGAGACAGGGGGCGGACTATGGCTACACCTTC.

This clone was detected many times. The V gene is TRBV4-3, the J gene TRBJ2-2, with 12 bases that match TRBD2. CDR3 size: 16 residues. The trim removed 1 base at V and 7 bases at J, leaving 4 bases unmatched. Germline V gene data show CDR1 as LGHNA and CDR2 as YSLEER. The CDR3 DNA sequence: TGCGCCAGCAGCCAAGGACTAGCGGGAGCGTTCGGGGAGCTGTTTTTT. Translated, it gives CASSQGLAGAFGELFF.